Shown below are 32 T cell receptor beta chains from a single sample sequenced in a study of cytomegalovirus exposure and HLA in healthy donors. Primers for the PCR totalled 60 Vbeta and 13 Jbeta. Profiled with immunoSEQ multiplex PCR; TCRdb holds only in-frame clones, not every one. The sample consists of under 150,000 clones, over 75% of them appearing once. Sequencing was performed on PBMCs. The receptor set was obtained from a man aged 45-65 years in good health and CMV-seronegative.

This chain uses TRBV7-9 with TRBJ2-7; 9 bases are shared with TRBD1. Trimming cost V 6 bases and J 5 bases; bases outside gene matches: 8. This CDR3 is 14 amino acids long. Germline loops: CDR1 SEHNR, CDR2 FQNEAQ (reference sequence). Here the CDR3 reads CASSRGQGPNEQYF. DNA for the CDR3: TGTGCCAGCAGTAGAGGACAGGGGCCGAACGAGCAGTACTTC.

This clone was recorded a few times. V is TRBV6-1 and J is TRBJ1-4; D possibly corresponds to TRBD1 (6 bases). This CDR3 has 14 amino acids. Germline assignment: CDR1 MNHNS and CDR2 SASEGT. V gave up 6 bases and J gave up 4 bases, with 12 bases separating them. The CDR3 DNA follows: TGTGCCAGCAGCCACCCCAGGGGTAATGAAAAACTGTTTTTT. This gives the protein CASSHPRGNEKLFF.

The chain uses TRBV6-5 and TRBJ2-7, with a possible D match to TRBD1 (7 bases). The length of the CDR3 is 13 residues. Germline CDR1 reads MNHEY; CDR2 reads SVGAGI. V lost 6 bases, J lost 6 bases, and 15 bases lay in between. CDR3 DNA sequence: TGTGCCAGCAGAAGGCGACAGGGAGGCGAGCAGTACTTC. It encodes CASRRRQGGEQYF.

This chain joins TRBV5-4 and TRBJ2-5; 9 positions match TRBD1. CDR1 SGHNT and CDR2 YYREEE come from the germline V gene (reference sequence). V lost 4 bases and J lost 2; bases outside the gene matches: 9. CDR3 size: 16 residues. The CDR3 DNA follows: TGTGCCAGCAGCCTCGGGGACAGGGTAGAACAAGAGACCCAGTACTTC. Protein: CASSLGDRVEQETQYF.

The rearrangement uses TRBV10-2 and TRBJ1-4; no firm D call. Trimming shortened V by 2 bases and J by 8 bases, and 6 bases separated the two germline ends. CDR1 is WSHSY, CDR2 SAAADI, per germline. The CDR3 spans 12 residues. The CDR3 here is CASSERREKLFF. Here the CDR3 DNA reads TGCGCCAGCAGTGAGCGTCGGGAAAAACTGTTTTTT.

V is TRBV29-1 and J is TRBJ2-5, with 10 bases fitting TRBD1. Germline V gene sequence: CDR1 SQVTM, CDR2 ANQGSEA. J gave up 4 bases and V 1 base, and 0 bases lay outside the gene matches. The CDR3 sequence is 13 residues long. The CDR3 DNA reads TGCAGCGTTGAAGGGACAGGGGGAGAGACCCAGTACTTC. Translation gives CSVEGTGGETQYF.

A word on this clone: The CDR3 does not end in the conserved phenylalanine or tryptophan, so this is likely a read error. This chain connects TRBV30 to TRBJ1-4, with 8 bases fitting TRBD1. Germline values: CDR1 GTSNPN, CDR2 SVGIG (reference sequence). V lost 4 bases and J lost 4; bases outside the gene matches: 5. CDR3 length: 14 residues. As DNA, the CDR3 is TGTGCCTGGAAAGACAGGGGCAATAATGAAAAACTGTTTTCT. This translates into CAWKDRGNNEKLFS.

This clone has a count of ten or more. The rearrangement uses TRBV2 and TRBJ2-7; TRBD1 agrees at 9 bases. Losses at the gene ends were 6 bases for V and 3 bases for J; bases not matched to a gene: 3. Per the germline V gene, CDR1 is SNHLY and CDR2 is FYNNEI. This CDR3 region has 13 residues. The CDR3 nucleotides are TGTGCCAGCAGGACGGGACAGGGCTACGAGCAGTACTTC. Protein: CASRTGQGYEQYF.

This clone showed up just a few times. This chain's CDR3 is CASSEWLAGVTDTQYF. CDR3 DNA sequence: TGCGCCAGCAGTGAGTGGCTAGCGGGGGTCACAGATACGCAGTATTTT. The chain has TRBV10-2 and TRBJ2-3, with TRBD2 identical over 10 bases. Germline trimming cut 1 base from V and 2 bases from J; bases unmatched to any gene: 3. The CDR3 is made up of 16 amino acids. Germline V gives CDR1 WSHSY, CDR2 SAAADI.

This rearrangement joins TRBV18 to TRBJ2-2; TRBD2 is a possible D gene (5 bases). Trimming removed 0 bases at V and 4 bases at J, with 12 bases between. The germline gives CDR1 KGHSH, CDR2 LQKENI. The CDR3 consists of 16 residues. CDR3 region: CASSPPSSSGTGELFF. Here the CDR3 DNA reads TGTGCCAGCTCACCACCGAGTAGCAGCGGCACCGGGGAGCTGTTTTTT.

This clone was detected only a few times. This chain links TRBV28 with TRBJ2-7; 7 bases line up with TRBD1. The CDR3 totals 13 residues. Germline loops: CDR1 MDHEN, CDR2 SYDVKM. J lost 1 base, V lost 8 bases, and 5 bases had no gene match. Written as DNA, the CDR3 is TGTGCCAGCCTGCGACAGGGATCCTACGAGCAGTACTTC. It is translated as CASLRQGSYEQYF.

The V gene is TRBV11-3, the J gene TRBJ2-2; the match to TRBD1 covers 7 bases. CDR3 length: 16 residues. Germline CDR1 is SGHNT and CDR2 is YENEEA. Trimming removed 5 bases from V and 1 base from J; junction bases left unmatched: 7. CDR3 sequence: CASSHRTGVNTGELFF. As DNA, the CDR3 is TGTGCCAGCAGCCACAGAACAGGGGTGAACACCGGGGAGCTGTTTTTT.

The CDR3 sequence: CASSRGMNTEAFF. The CDR3 region has the DNA TGCGCCAGCAGCCGCGGGATGAACACTGAAGCTTTCTTT. V gene TRBV10-1 combines with J gene TRBJ1-1, with D hard to call. V lost 6 bases and J lost 0, with 8 bases in between. CDR3 size: 13 residues. Germline CDR1 and CDR2: WNHNN and SYGVQD (reference sequence).

V is TRBV6-1 and J is TRBJ2-1; D is unclear. This CDR3 contains 14 residues. V was shortened by 7 bases and J by 4 bases, with 14 bases between the two germline ends. CDR1 MNHNS and CDR2 SASEGT come from the germline V gene. The CDR3 here is CASTLEERYNEQFF. CDR3 nucleotides: TGTGCCAGCACTCTAGAGGAAAGGTACAATGAGCAGTTCTTC.

V is TRBV2 and J is TRBJ1-1, with D perhaps TRBD1 (6 bases). CDR3 size: 14 residues. V was clipped by 8 bases and J by 5 bases, with 18 bases between them. Germline V gives CDR1 SNHLY, CDR2 FYNNEI. The CDR3 DNA reads as TGTGCCAGCGGCATCCGGGGGGGCGAGACTGAAGCTTTCTTT. It translates to CASGIRGGETEAFF.

This chain uses TRBV4-1 with TRBJ2-1; TRBD2 is a possible D gene (6 bases). Germline V gives CDR1 MGHRA, CDR2 YSYEKL. CDR3 length equals 17 residues. Trimming stripped 7 bases from V and 2 bases from J, with 21 bases between. CDR3 protein: CASTPGGGGNTYNEQFF. Here the CDR3 DNA reads TGCGCCAGCACCCCGGGCGGCGGCGGGAACACCTACAATGAGCAGTTCTTC.

The V and J genes are TRBV11-2 and TRBJ2-3; weak D call: TRBD1 (5 bases). Trimming shortened V by 6 bases and J by 5 bases, and 15 bases separated the two germline ends. Germline CDR1 and CDR2: SGHAT and FQNNGV. This CDR3 comprises 14 residues. This CDR3 reads CASSPTRAIDTQYF. The CDR3 DNA reads as TGTGCCAGCAGTCCCACCAGGGCGATAGATACGCAGTATTTT.

This clone was observed a handful of times. The J gene is TRBJ1-4, the V gene TRBV6-1; possible D gene TRBD1, 6 bases. Trimming cost V 3 bases and J 0 bases, with 8 bases left between them. This CDR3 is built from 15 residues. The germline CDR1 and CDR2 sequences are MNHNS and SASEGT. CDR3 nucleotides: TGTGCCAGCAGTGACCGACAGGCAACTAATGAAAAACTGTTTTTT. Encoded protein: CASSDRQATNEKLFF.

The gene calls are TRBV30 and TRBJ2-5; perhaps TRBD2 as D (5 bases). CDR3 size: 12 residues. From germline, CDR1 is GTSNPN and CDR2 SVGIG (reference sequence). Trimming shortened V by 0 bases and J by 4 bases, and 6 bases separated the two germline ends. DNA for the CDR3: TGTGCCTGGAGTGTAGAGGGAGAGACCCAGTACTTC. Residues: CAWSVEGETQYF.

About this clone itself: The sample contains more than one DNA sequence encoding this CDR3. CDR3 amino acids: CASSLGTGGTGELFF. CDR3 in DNA: TGCGCCAGCAGCTTGGGGACAGGAGGGACCGGGGAGCTGTTTTTT. The chain joins TRBV5-1 to TRBJ2-2; D may be TRBD1 (7 bases). Germline CDR1 and CDR2: SGHRS and YFSETQ. The germline V and J ends were trimmed by 0 bases and 5 bases, with 11 bases remaining between them. CDR3 length: 15 amino acids.

The rearrangement joins TRBV19 to TRBJ1-5; D might be TRBD1 (6 bases). CDR1 is LNHDA and CDR2 is SQIVND in the germline V gene (reference sequence). CDR3 length: 15 amino acids. Trimming removed 10 bases at V and 3 bases at J, with 19 bases between. The DNA of the CDR3 is TGTGCCACACAGGGCGATAAGGTCCCCAATCAGCCCCAGCATTTT. Protein sequence: CATQGDKVPNQPQHF.

The chain is built from TRBV9 and TRBJ2-7, with 8 bases fitting TRBD1. The CDR3 length is 14 residues. V dropped 4 bases and J dropped 2; count of bases not matched to a gene: 5. CDR1 is SGDLS and CDR2 is YYNGEE in the germline V gene. CDR3: CASSRGTGTYEQYF. The DNA for the CDR3 is TGTGCCAGCAGCAGAGGGACAGGAACCTACGAGCAGTACTTC.

The rearrangement joins TRBV2 to TRBJ2-1; D might be TRBD2 (5 bases). The V and J ends lost 5 bases and 5 bases respectively, with 10 bases between them. The germline V gene encodes CDR1 SNHLY and CDR2 FYNNEI. CDR3 size: 13 residues. The CDR3 is CASSRGRNNEQFF. CDR3 in DNA: TGTGCCAGCAGTCGGGGTCGCAACAATGAGCAGTTCTTC.

The gene calls are TRBV7-8 and TRBJ2-5, with 10 bases identical to TRBD1. Per the germline V gene, CDR1 is SGHVS and CDR2 is FQNEAQ. The CDR3 runs 15 residues. V was pared by 5 bases and J by 5 bases, with 8 bases of the junction left unmatched. In nucleotides, the CDR3 is TGTGCCAGCAGCCAGCGGGACAGGGGAATTGAGACCCAGTACTTC. Amino acid sequence: CASSQRDRGIETQYF.

The rearrangement uses TRBV27 and TRBJ2-5; 10 nucleotides align to TRBD2. Germline loops: CDR1 MNHEY, CDR2 SMNVEV (reference sequence). CDR3 length equals 16 residues. The ends lost 2 bases at V and 7 bases at J; junction bases unmatched: 10. CDR3 in DNA: TGTGCCAGCAGTTTAACAGCGGGAGGGCCATTGGGGACCCAGTACTTC. It translates to CASSLTAGGPLGTQYF.

V and J are TRBV5-1 and TRBJ2-1; 13 bases are a match to TRBD2. The CDR3 is made up of 18 amino acids. CDR1 is SGHRS, CDR2 YFSETQ, per germline. The ends lost 6 bases at V and 0 bases at J; junction bases unmatched: 9. The DNA for the CDR3 is TGCGCCAGCAACCGGGGGACTAGCGGGATCAGCTCCTACAATGAGCAGTTCTTC. This encodes CASNRGTSGISSYNEQFF.

This clone was seen a few times. The chain employs TRBV19 and TRBJ1-2, with D perhaps TRBD1 (6 bases). The CDR3 consists of 12 residues. Trimming pared 6 bases from V and 4 bases from J, leaving 9 bases between. CDR1 and CDR2 from the germline V gene are LNHDA and SQIVND (reference sequence). CDR3 sequence reads: CASSRTAYGYTF. The CDR3 DNA follows: TGTGCCAGTAGCCGGACAGCCTATGGCTACACCTTC.

The gene calls are TRBV6-5 and TRBJ2-3, with D perhaps TRBD1 (6 bases). CDR3 size: 15 residues. Germline lookup yields CDR1 MNHEY and CDR2 SVGAGI. The V end lost 8 bases, the J end lost 1 base, and 16 bases lay between the germline ends. CDR3 in DNA: TGTGCCAGCTCGCGCCTGGGACAAGGCACAGATACGCAGTATTTT. Translated, it gives CASSRLGQGTDTQYF.

V gene TRBV18 combines with J gene TRBJ1-5; 7 nucleotides align to TRBD1. In germline, CDR1 is KGHSH, CDR2 LQKENI. The length of the CDR3 is 14 residues. Unmatched junction bases numbered 3, after V lost 2 bases and J lost 5 bases. As DNA, the CDR3 is TGTGCCAGCTCACCAAATACAGGGGATCAGCCCCAGCATTTT. Its translation: CASSPNTGDQPQHF. The complete variable domain, with remaining parts taken from reference TRBV18 and TRBJ1-5, reads NAGVMQNPRHLVRRRGQEARLRCSPMKGHSHVYWYRQLPEEGLKFMVYLQKENIIDESGMPKERFSAEFPKEGPSILRIQQVVRGDSAAYFCASSPNTGDQPQHFGDGTRLSIL.

V gene TRBV6-1 combines with J gene TRBJ1-4; 9 bases agree with TRBD1. Trimming took 4 bases from V and 8 from J; bases not matched to a gene: 8. This CDR3 is built from 15 residues. Germline assignment: CDR1 MNHNS and CDR2 SASEGT. For the CDR3, the DNA is TGTGCCAGCAGTGGCAACAGGGGGCTTGGGGAAAAACTGTTTTTT. Its translation is CASSGNRGLGEKLFF.

This rearrangement joins TRBV7-2 to TRBJ2-5; a weak D match, TRBD2 (6 bases). The CDR3 has 13 residues. The germline V and J ends were trimmed by 6 bases and 2 bases, with 10 bases remaining between them. Germline V gene sequence: CDR1 SGHTA, CDR2 FQGNSA. CDR3: CASSFSGQETQYF. CDR3 nucleotide sequence: TGTGCCAGCAGTTTTAGCGGACAAGAGACCCAGTACTTC.

The genes are TRBV2 and TRBJ1-2; D is possibly TRBD1 (6 bases). Trimming left V 5 bases short and J 7 bases short, with 14 bases between. Germline CDR1 reads SNHLY; CDR2 reads FYNNEI. CDR3 length equals 13 residues. The CDR3, as DNA: TGTGCCAGCAGTTTTGGCGGGGGCGGTGGCTACACCTTC. It specifies CASSFGGGGGYTF.